The 8 T cell receptor beta chains listed next were all sequenced from one sample in a study of blood T cell repertoires in COVID-19. Generated by immunoSEQ multiplex PCR, the TCRdb table keeps only in-frame clones and is missing some. The top ten clones hold 0.9% to 1% of a sample with roughly 250,000 clones, around 89% of them seen once. The material sequenced was peripheral blood. These receptors all come from a woman in her forties who had recovered from COVID-19.

The chain is built from TRBV18 and TRBJ1-1; no reliable D call. Germline loops: CDR1 KGHSH, CDR2 LQKENI. The V end was cut by 1 base, the J end by 7 bases, with 10 bases between. This CDR3 comprises 13 residues. The CDR3 nucleotides are TGTGCCAGCTCACCACGTAACAGAATTGAAGCTTTCTTT. Its protein is CASSPRNRIEAFF.

The chain joins TRBV7-2 to TRBJ1-2; tentatively, D is TRBD1 (5 bases). Between the trimmed V and J ends, which lost 7 bases and 8 bases, there was a span of 23 bases. This CDR3 is built from 15 residues. Germline assignment: CDR1 SGHTA and CDR2 FQGNSA. The CDR3 protein is CASTPAGQGPGGYTF. The CDR3, as DNA: TGTGCCAGCACCCCCGCGGGGCAGGGACCGGGGGGCTACACCTTC. Variable domain in full (rest from reference TRBV7-2 and TRBJ1-2): GAGVSQSPSNKVTEKGKDVELRCDPISGHTALYWYRQSLGQGLEFLIYFQGNSAPDKSGLPSDRFSAERTGGSVSTLTIQRTQQEDSAVYLCASTPAGQGPGGYTFGSGTRLTVV.

In its sample, this clone was seen once. The CDR3 DNA follows: TGTGCCAGCAGCGCGACAGGGGCAGGTGGAAACACCATATATTTT. It encodes CASSATGAGGNTIYF. The chain couples TRBV5-5 to TRBJ1-3, with TRBD1 identical over 8 bases. CDR1 and CDR2 from the germline V gene are SGHKS and YYEKEE (reference sequence). This CDR3 contains 15 residues. V dropped 4 bases and J dropped 3; count of bases not matched to a gene: 6.

This sequence joins TRBV18 and TRBJ1-5, with a tentative D call TRBD1 (5 bases). This CDR3 spans 13 amino acids. V lost 3 bases to trimming and J lost 4 bases, with 7 bases between them. In germline, CDR1 is KGHSH, CDR2 LQKENI. The CDR3 protein is CASSPGGNQPQHF. The CDR3 nucleotides are TGTGCCAGCTCACCGGGGGGGAATCAGCCCCAGCATTTT. The complete variable domain, with remaining parts taken from reference TRBV18 and TRBJ1-5, reads NAGVMQNPRHLVRRRGQEARLRCSPMKGHSHVYWYRQLPEEGLKFMVYLQKENIIDESGMPKERFSAEFPKEGPSILRIQQVVRGDSAAYFCASSPGGNQPQHFGDGTRLSIL.

The chain uses TRBV5-1 and TRBJ1-4; a weak D match, TRBD1 (5 bases). The CDR3 is made up of 15 amino acids. Trimming pared 3 bases from V and 6 bases from J, leaving 15 bases between. In germline, CDR1 is SGHRS, CDR2 YFSETQ. This CDR3 reads CASSSDRHEDEKLFF. CDR3 sequence (DNA): TGCGCCAGCAGCTCCGACAGACACGAAGATGAAAAACTGTTTTTT.

The chain couples TRBV15 to TRBJ2-5, with 10 bases aligning to TRBD2. This CDR3 has 12 amino acids. Germline V gene lookup returns CDR1 LNHNV and CDR2 YYDKDF (reference sequence). V shed 11 bases, J shed 5 bases, and the junction held 5 bases outside the gene matches. The CDR3 region has the DNA TGTGCCCCGGGACTAGCGCTGGAGACCCAGTACTTC. Protein product: CAPGLALETQYF.

This CDR3 is CASSEGDRVDQPQHF. The CDR3 bases are TGCGCCAGCAGTGAAGGAGACAGGGTCGATCAGCCCCAGCATTTT. The chain employs TRBV10-1 and TRBJ1-5; 7 nucleotides agree with TRBD1. The junction had 7 bases not matched to a gene; V was cut back by 3 bases and J by 5 bases. Germline CDR1 reads WNHNN; CDR2 reads SYGVQD (reference sequence). The length of the CDR3 is 15 residues.

There are many counts of this clone. Other DNA variants within this sample encode the same CDR3. The chain joins TRBV18 to TRBJ1-5; tentative D call: TRBD1 (5 bases). Trimming pared 4 bases from V and 5 bases from J, leaving 12 bases between. CDR3 length equals 14 residues. In germline, CDR1 is KGHSH, CDR2 LQKENI. The CDR3 DNA follows: TGTGCCAGCTCACTCACGGGGGGGGATCAGCCCCAGCATTTT. As protein: CASSLTGGDQPQHF.